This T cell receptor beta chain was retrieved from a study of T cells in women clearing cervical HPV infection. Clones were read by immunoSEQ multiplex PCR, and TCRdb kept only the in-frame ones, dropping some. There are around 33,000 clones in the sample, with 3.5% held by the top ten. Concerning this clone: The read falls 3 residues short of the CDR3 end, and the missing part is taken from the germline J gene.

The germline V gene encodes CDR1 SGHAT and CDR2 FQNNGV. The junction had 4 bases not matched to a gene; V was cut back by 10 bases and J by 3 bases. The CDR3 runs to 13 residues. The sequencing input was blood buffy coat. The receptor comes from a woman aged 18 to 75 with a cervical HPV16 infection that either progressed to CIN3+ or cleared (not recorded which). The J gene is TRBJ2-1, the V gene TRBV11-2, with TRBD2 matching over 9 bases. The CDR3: CATERGDYNEQFF. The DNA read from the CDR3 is TGTGCCACCGAGCGGGGGGACTACAATGAG.